This T cell receptor (beta chain) was observed in a study of shared clonotypes between healthy human individuals. The study, taken as a whole, reports: Naive CD4 clonotype sharing across four donors was around 5.5%. Since donors were few, the genetic and exposure-history diversity represented was limited.

Concerning this clone itself: Its antigen is unidentified.

Clones were sequenced by immunoSEQ multiplex PCR, and TCRdb holds only the in-frame ones, with some missing. The table includes just over 2,000,000 clones, around 95% detected once. Trimming cost V 3 bases and J 4 bases, with 6 bases left between them. Germline lookup yields CDR1 SGHTA and CDR2 FQGNSA. The CDR3 consists of 13 residues. The TCR was taken from a man between 18 and 35 years old in good health. The V and J genes are TRBV7-2 and TRBJ2-2; D call uncertain. The specimen sequenced was naive CD4+ T cells sorted from blood. Subset: CD45RA+ positively selected. CDR3 loop: CASSFSTTGELFF. The CDR3 nucleotides are TGTGCCAGCAGCTTCAGTACCACCGGGGAGCTGTTTTTT.